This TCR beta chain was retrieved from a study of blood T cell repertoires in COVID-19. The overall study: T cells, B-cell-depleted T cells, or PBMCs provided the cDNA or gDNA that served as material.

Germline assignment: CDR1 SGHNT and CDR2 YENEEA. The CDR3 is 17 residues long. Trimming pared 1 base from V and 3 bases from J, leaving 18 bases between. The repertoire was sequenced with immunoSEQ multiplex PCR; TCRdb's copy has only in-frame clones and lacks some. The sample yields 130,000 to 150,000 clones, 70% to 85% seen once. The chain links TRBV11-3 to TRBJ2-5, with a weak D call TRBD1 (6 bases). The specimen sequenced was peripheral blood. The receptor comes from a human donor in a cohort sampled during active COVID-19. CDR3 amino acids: CASSLVELNAGEETQYF. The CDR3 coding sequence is TGTGCCAGCAGCTTAGTGGAGCTGAACGCAGGGGAAGAGACCCAGTACTTC.